Detailed here is one TCR beta chain. Its antigen is not known. The data derive from a study of OX40 agonist ivuxolimab in advanced cancers. Whole-study findings and limits: Certain nonresponders likewise exhibited a low normalized T-cell clonal expansion. CD8+ T cells showed, on average, more clonal expansion than CD4+ cells.

V lost 5 bases and J lost 1, with 16 bases in between. Germline CDR1 and CDR2: MNHNY and SVGAGI (reference sequence). This CDR3 has 16 amino acids. Sequenced by immunoSEQ multiplex PCR; TCRdb stores in-frame clones only, minus some. The data show tens of thousands of clones, about nine tenths seen once. This sequence originates from an adult with an advanced solid tumor such as melanoma, head and neck, liver or kidney cancer. The source was CD4+ or CD8+ T cells sorted from blood, collected in a trial of the OX40 agonist ivuxolimab. The chain combines TRBV6-6 with TRBJ2-3, with D unclear. The CDR3 nucleotides read TGTGCCAGCAGTCTCTCCCGGGCCGAAGGCACAGATACGCAGTATTTT. Its protein is CASSLSRAEGTDTQYF.